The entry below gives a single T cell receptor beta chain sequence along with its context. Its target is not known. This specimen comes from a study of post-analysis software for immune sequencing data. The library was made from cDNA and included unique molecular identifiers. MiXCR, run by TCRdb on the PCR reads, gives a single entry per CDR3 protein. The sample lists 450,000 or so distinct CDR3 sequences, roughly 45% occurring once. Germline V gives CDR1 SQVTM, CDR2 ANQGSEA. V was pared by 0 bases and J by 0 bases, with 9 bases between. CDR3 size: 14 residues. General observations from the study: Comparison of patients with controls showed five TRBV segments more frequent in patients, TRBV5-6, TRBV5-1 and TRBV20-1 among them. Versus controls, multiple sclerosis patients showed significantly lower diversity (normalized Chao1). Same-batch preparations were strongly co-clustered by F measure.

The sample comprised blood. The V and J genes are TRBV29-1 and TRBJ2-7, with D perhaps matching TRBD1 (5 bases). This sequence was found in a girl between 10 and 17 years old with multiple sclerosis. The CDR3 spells CSVEEQGDSYEQYF. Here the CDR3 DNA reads TGCAGCGTTGAAGAGCAAGGGGACTCCTACGAGCAGTACTTC.